These 21 T cell receptor beta chains share one sample of origin, sequenced in a study of blood T cell repertoires in COVID-19. Generated by immunoSEQ multiplex PCR, the TCRdb table keeps only in-frame clones and is missing some. The sample carries some 80,000 clones, approximately 86% recorded once. The sample taken for sequencing was peripheral blood. These receptors all come from a human donor in a cohort sampled during active COVID-19.

The V gene is TRBV4-1, the J gene TRBJ2-2; 8 nucleotides align to TRBD1. The CDR3 consists of 16 residues. The germline V gene encodes CDR1 MGHRA and CDR2 YSYEKL. J lost 5 bases, V lost 3 bases, and 8 bases had no gene match. The CDR3, as DNA: TGCGCCAGCAGCCAGCGCGACAGGGGAGGTACCGGGGAGCTGTTTTTT. Translation gives CASSQRDRGGTGELFF.

The chain links TRBV28 to TRBJ2-2; TRBD2 matches 11 bases. Germline V CDR1 and CDR2: MDHEN, SYDVKM. The V and J ends lost 7 bases and 5 bases, in that order; junction bases with no gene match: 9. The CDR3 extends over 16 amino acids. CDR3 in amino acids: CASIRGGLAETGELFF. The CDR3 nucleotides read TGTGCCAGCATCCGAGGGGGACTAGCGGAGACCGGGGAGCTGTTTTTT.

The CDR3 region has the DNA TGTGCCAGCAGCCCACCCTTTCGGACTTTGGACGAGCAGTACTTC. This translates into CASSPPFRTLDEQYF. The chain couples TRBV11-3 to TRBJ2-7, with D perhaps TRBD2 (5 bases). Trimming stripped 5 bases from V and 5 bases from J, with 19 bases between. The CDR3 has 15 residues. Germline lookup yields CDR1 SGHNT and CDR2 YENEEA.

The chain carries TRBV10-3 and TRBJ1-1; D is undetermined. Germline CDR1 reads ENHRY; CDR2 reads SYGVKD. The CDR3 is 14 amino acids. The V end lost 0 bases, the J end lost 4 bases, and 9 bases lay between the germline ends. In DNA, the CDR3 is TGTGCCATCAGTGAGTCGAAATCGGGCACTGAAGCTTTCTTT. Translation gives CAISESKSGTEAFF.

This chain links TRBV5-1 with TRBJ2-3, with TRBD1 matching over 8 bases. Germline V gene lookup returns CDR1 SGHRS and CDR2 YFSETQ. V lost 3 bases to trimming and J lost 1 base; unmatched junction nucleotides: 4. This CDR3 region has 15 residues. The CDR3 DNA reads as TGCGCCAGCAGCTCAGGGGGCGTTGGCACAGATACGCAGTATTTT. Protein sequence: CASSSGGVGTDTQYF.

The V gene is TRBV3-1 (or the pseudogene TRBV3-2), the J gene TRBJ2-5; D perhaps matches TRBD2 (6 bases). The CDR3 consists of 12 residues. Germline V gives CDR1 LGHDT, CDR2 YNNKEL (reference sequence). V was clipped by 1 base and J by 7 bases, with 7 bases between them. Written as DNA, the CDR3 is TGTGCCAGCAGCCAAGCCGGGGGGACCCAGTACTTC. It encodes CASSQAGGTQYF.

The V gene is TRBV7-9, the J gene TRBJ1-4, with 7 bases matching TRBD1. The V gene end was trimmed by 5 bases and the J gene end by 5 bases; junction bases not matched to a gene: 8. This CDR3 has 15 residues. Germline CDR1 and CDR2: SEHNR and FQNEAQ (reference sequence). CDR3 sequence: CASSPAGQKNEKLFF. As DNA, the CDR3 is TGTGCCAGCAGCCCGGCGGGACAGAAGAATGAAAAACTGTTTTTT.

J is TRBJ1-5 and V is TRBV7-2, with D unclear. The V gene lost 8 bases and the J gene lost 0 bases, with 8 bases spanning the gap. From germline, CDR1 is SGHTA and CDR2 FQGNSA. The CDR3 sequence is 13 residues long. CDR3 residues: CASGLVSNQPQHF. CDR3 DNA sequence: TGTGCCAGCGGGCTTGTTAGCAATCAGCCCCAGCATTTT.

The chain couples TRBV5-4 to TRBJ1-1, with a possible D match to TRBD1 (6 bases). Germline V gene sequence: CDR1 SGHNT, CDR2 YYREEE (reference sequence). The ends were cut back, 0 bases at V and 1 base at J, with 10 bases in the middle. CDR3 size: 15 residues. Here the CDR3 DNA reads TGTGCCAGCAGCTTGGAGGGGGGGCGGAACACTGAAGCTTTCTTT. Translation: CASSLEGGRNTEAFF.

Note on this clone: This sample also contains other DNA sequences that code for the same CDR3. V is TRBV18 and J is TRBJ2-2, with D possibly being TRBD1 (5 bases). CDR1 is KGHSH, CDR2 LQKENI, per germline. V was pared by 4 bases and J by 2 bases, with 8 bases between. The CDR3 has 14 residues. The CDR3 region has the DNA TGTGCCAGCTCACGACAGAAAAACACCGGGGAGCTGTTTTTT. Amino acids: CASSRQKNTGELFF. Full variable domain (missing parts from reference TRBV18 and TRBJ2-2): NAGVMQNPRHLVRRRGQEARLRCSPMKGHSHVYWYRQLPEEGLKFMVYLQKENIIDESGMPKERFSAEFPKEGPSILRIQQVVRGDSAAYFCASSRQKNTGELFFGEGSRLTVL.

In its sample, this clone was seen many times. The J gene is TRBJ2-7, the V gene TRBV6-2 or TRBV6-3, with a tentative D call TRBD1 (6 bases). The CDR3 extends over 15 amino acids. V lost 0 bases to trimming and J lost 2 bases, with 11 bases between them. Germline CDR1 reads MNHEY; CDR2 reads SVGEGT. The CDR3 protein is CASSYSQGSPYEQYF. The DNA of the CDR3 is TGTGCCAGCAGTTACTCGCAGGGGTCCCCCTACGAGCAGTACTTC.

This clone has only a few counts. This rearrangement joins TRBV19 to TRBJ1-2, with 7 bases that match TRBD1. Germline CDR1 reads LNHDA; CDR2 reads SQIVND (reference sequence). The CDR3 loop spans 17 amino acids. Losses at the gene ends were 8 bases for V and 4 bases for J; bases not matched to a gene: 19. Here the CDR3 reads CASGPNRQGGSGYGYTF. CDR3 bases: TGTGCCAGTGGCCCTAACCGACAGGGCGGCTCGGGCTATGGCTACACCTTC.

The gene calls are TRBV7-2 and TRBJ2-7; the match to TRBD1 covers 9 bases. This CDR3 is 17 amino acids long. The germline V gene encodes CDR1 SGHTA and CDR2 FQGNSA. V lost 4 bases, J lost 6 bases, and 16 bases stayed unmatched. The CDR3 is CASSSCIYRTGECEQYF. For the CDR3, the DNA is TGTGCCAGCAGCTCTTGCATATATAGGACAGGGGAGTGCGAGCAGTACTTC.

The J gene is TRBJ1-5, the V gene TRBV7-8; D unresolved. CDR3 length: 17 residues. V lost 1 base and J lost 2, with 15 bases in between. Germline V gene data show CDR1 as SGHVS and CDR2 as FQNEAQ. Written as DNA, the CDR3 is TGTGCCAGCAGCTTAGTGGGCCTAATTGTGGGCAATCAGCCCCAGCATTTT. Translating gives CASSLVGLIVGNQPQHF.

The chain links TRBV30 to TRBJ2-1; possibly TRBD1 for D (6 bases). The CDR3 sequence is 13 residues long. Germline assignment: CDR1 GTSNPN and CDR2 SVGIG (reference sequence). The V and J ends lost 5 bases and 5 bases respectively, with 13 bases between them. The CDR3 coding sequence is TGTGCCTGGTCCAGGGGTCTCCACAATGAGCAGTTCTTC. Protein product: CAWSRGLHNEQFF.

The J gene is TRBJ1-1, the V gene TRBV9; 8 bases match TRBD1. The CDR3 contains 16 residues. From germline, CDR1 is SGDLS and CDR2 YYNGEE. V dropped 0 bases and J dropped 0; count of bases not matched to a gene: 4. CDR3 sequence (DNA): TGTGCCAGCAGCGTAGCAGCAGGGGGCTTGAACACTGAAGCTTTCTTT. Residues: CASSVAAGGLNTEAFF. The whole variable domain, remainder taken from reference TRBV9 and TRBJ1-1, is DSGVTQTPKHLITATGQRVTLRCSPRSGDLSVYWYQQSLDQGLQFLIQYYNGEERAKGNILERFSAQQFPDLHSELNLSSLELGDSALYFCASSVAAGGLNTEAFFGQGTRLTVV.

The chain uses TRBV19 and TRBJ2-7; maybe TRBD1 (6 bases). Germline V gene data show CDR1 as LNHDA and CDR2 as SQIVND (reference sequence). This CDR3 has 12 amino acids. Trimming cost V 5 bases and J 3 bases, with 8 bases left between them. CDR3 bases: TGTGCCAGTAGTTCCAGGGGCTACGAGCAGTACTTC. Translation: CASSSRGYEQYF.

The chain carries TRBV11-2 and TRBJ2-1; TRBD2 matches at 7 bases. Per germline, CDR1 SGHAT and CDR2 FQNNGV. CDR3 length: 17 residues. V lost 2 bases and J lost 4; bases outside the gene matches: 11. DNA of the CDR3: TGTGCCAGCAGCTTAAGGTCCGGGAGCGGGGAATACAATGAGCAGTTCTTC. Protein sequence: CASSLRSGSGEYNEQFF.

The CDR3 protein is CASSASSGGVQYF. The DNA for the CDR3 is TGTGCCAGCAGTGCGTCTAGCGGGGGTGTGCAGTACTTC. The V call is TRBV6-4, the J call TRBJ2-7; 10 bases agree with TRBD2. The CDR3 sequence is 13 residues long. Germline V gene lookup returns CDR1 MRHNA and CDR2 SNTAGT. V lost 4 bases, J lost 9 bases, and 6 bases stayed unmatched.

The chain carries TRBV6-4 and TRBJ1-6; TRBD1 matches 9 bases. Trimming at V came to 6 bases and at J to 5 bases, leaving 2 bases not matched to a gene. Germline assignment: CDR1 MRHNA and CDR2 SNTAGT. This CDR3 is built from 14 residues. CDR3 DNA sequence: TGTGCCAGCAGCCGGACAGGGGATAATTCACCCCTCCACTTT. The encoded protein is CASSRTGDNSPLHF.

The CDR3 DNA follows: TGTGCCAGCAGCTCCCGGGACAGGGGCTACTATGGCTACACCTTC. This encodes CASSSRDRGYYGYTF. V gene TRBV11-2 combines with J gene TRBJ1-2, with TRBD1 matching over 10 bases. The junction had 5 bases not matched to a gene; V was cut back by 4 bases and J by 3 bases. The CDR3 sequence is 15 residues long. Germline CDR1 SGHAT, CDR2 FQNNGV. Based on the CDR3 plus reference TRBV11-2 and TRBJ1-2, the full variable domain is EAGVAQSPRYKIIEKRQSVAFWCNPISGHATLYWYQQILGQGPKLLIQFQNNGVVDDSQLPKDRFSAERLKGVDSTLKIQPAKLEDSAVYLCASSSRDRGYYGYTFGSGTRLTVV.